One T cell receptor beta chain is described in this entry. Its antigen is not identified. Unstimulated Tregs (CD4+CD25+CD127-) and CD4+CD25- non-Tregs were sorted from PBMCs. This sample stems from a study of Tregs in tolerant kidney transplant recipients. Study-wide points: Expanding Tregs on activated donor B cells appeared to best identify donor-specific TCRbeta clones. Antigen-driven expansion was suggested because donor-specific Tregs expanded more than all Tregs in tolerant patients.

V was shortened by 2 bases and J by 7 bases, with 11 bases between the two germline ends. This CDR3 spans 13 amino acids. Germline CDR1 reads LGHNA; CDR2 reads YNFKEQ. The table came from immunoSEQ multiplex PCR; TCRdb's copy has only in-frame clones and leaves some out. The repertoire includes about 60,000 clones, 92% of them detected once, and 11% sits in the top ten. The gene calls are TRBV4-2 and TRBJ1-1; D not resolved. Source: CD8+ T cells from blood, taken before the transplant. This receptor was identified in a human donor who received a combined kidney and bone marrow transplant. The CDR3 loop is CASSQFPDIEAFF. The CDR3, as DNA: TGTGCCAGCAGCCAATTTCCCGACATTGAAGCTTTCTTT.